These 8 T cell receptor beta chains were all obtained from the same sample, sequenced in a study of regulatory T cells in long-lasting Graves disease (dated by TCRdb to about 2021). The library relied on multiplex PCR. The instrument given in TCRdb is Illumina HiSeq 4000. TCR beta libraries were built with iRepertoire HTBI primers and Arm-PCR amplification of CDR3 regions. The public sequencing data were trimmed at Q25 with fastp and processed into clonotypes with MiXCR by TCRdb, which kept only in-frame beta chains. Every entry covers one CDR3 protein and lists the most common genes and DNA from its rows. The sample table records about 540,000 distinct CDR3 sequences; less than 15% of these occur just once. The top ten constitute roughly a tenth of the sample. This sample's time point label indicates: newly diagnosed GD, antithyroid drugs for less than 3 months. For both TCR sequencing and RNA sequencing, RNA was extracted from PBMCs using TRIzol.

The sample was also reused in another study, on T cells in Graves' hyperthyroidism and ophthalmopathy.

This sample comprised peripheral blood mononuclear cells (PBMCs), obtained at new diagnosis, from a patient treated with antithyroid drugs. The receptors derive from a man aged 25 to 40 with Graves disease. Donor details come from another sample of the same person, matched by shared clones.

This clonotype was seen at least ten times. The chain links TRBV10-3 to TRBJ1-5; weak D call: TRBD1 (6 bases). Trimming cost V 10 bases and J 3 bases, with 13 bases left between them. The CDR3 extends over 13 amino acids. CDR1 is ENHRY, CDR2 SYGVKD, per germline. CDR3 loop: CATSGGPNQPQHF. CDR3 bases: TGTGCCACAAGCGGGGGGCCCAATCAGCCCCAGCATTTT.

This clonotype has more than one count but fewer than ten. The chain joins TRBV7-8 to TRBJ1-5; D is perhaps TRBD1 (6 bases). The CDR3 is 16 amino acids. V lost 5 bases and J 6 bases, leaving 20 bases between the germline ends. Germline V gene sequence: CDR1 SGHVS, CDR2 FQNEAQ. CDR3 region: CASSPFFNRDTQPQHF. CDR3 nucleotides: TGTGCCAGCAGCCCCTTTTTTAACAGGGACACTCAGCCCCAGCATTTT.

Ten or more counts support this clonotype. In DNA, the CDR3 is TGTGCCAGCACCGGGACTAGCGGGACACGGACCGGGGAGCTGTTTTTT. It encodes CASTGTSGTRTGELFF. The chain has TRBV6-1 and TRBJ2-2; 13 bases fit TRBD2. Trimming at V came to 7 bases and at J to 5 bases, leaving 7 bases not matched to a gene. The CDR3 runs 16 residues. Germline lookup yields CDR1 MNHNS and CDR2 SASEGT.

In its sample, this clonotype was seen many times. The chain joins TRBV2 to TRBJ2-7, with D perhaps matching TRBD1 or TRBD2 (6 bases each). Germline CDR1 reads SNHLY; CDR2 reads FYNNEI. V shed 8 bases and J shed 6 bases, with 11 bases lying between them. This CDR3 contains 11 residues. The CDR3 nucleotides read TGTGCCAGCCTGGGGGGCGGCGAGCAGTACTTC. It encodes CASLGGGEQYF.

This sequence joins TRBV10-3 and TRBJ1-1; possibly TRBD1 for D (5 bases). V lost 6 bases and J lost 0, with 14 bases in between. From germline, CDR1 is ENHRY and CDR2 SYGVKD. This CDR3 is 15 amino acids long. Here the CDR3 DNA reads TGTGCCATCAGCGGGGGGAGACAGTTGAACACTGAAGCTTTCTTT. This encodes CAISGGRQLNTEAFF.

This clonotype was observed a handful of times. The chain carries TRBV10-3 and TRBJ2-5; 8 positions agree with TRBD1. This CDR3 comprises 12 residues. The germline V gene has CDR1 ENHRY and CDR2 SYGVKD. V lost 10 bases to trimming and J lost 3 bases; unmatched junction nucleotides: 4. The CDR3 loop reads CATRDRKETQYF. The CDR3 DNA reads as TGTGCCACCCGGGACAGGAAAGAGACCCAGTACTTC.

This clonotype was detected ten times or more. This chain uses TRBV27 with TRBJ2-5, with D possibly called TRBD1 or TRBD2 (5 bases each). The germline V and J ends were trimmed by 8 bases and 5 bases, with 21 bases remaining between them. The germline CDR1 and CDR2 sequences are MNHEY and SMNVEV (reference sequence). The CDR3 length is 15 residues. The CDR3: CASGAVGGEWETQYF. In nucleotides, the CDR3 is TGTGCCAGCGGTGCGGTTGGGGGTGAATGGGAGACCCAGTACTTC.

The gene calls are TRBV12-3 or TRBV12-4 and TRBJ2-7, with 14 bases that match TRBD2. The CDR3 totals 15 residues. Trimming took 6 bases from V and 6 from J; bases not matched to a gene: 7. CDR3 nucleotide sequence: TGTGCCAGCAGCTCCGGGACTAGCGGGAGCGCCGAGCAGTACTTC. Translated, it gives CASSSGTSGSAEQYF.